One sample yielded the 18 T cell receptor beta chains listed below, sequenced in a study of hypomethylating agent response in myelodysplastic syndrome. Repertoires were generated with immunoSEQ multiplex PCR, while TCRdb's copy carries only in-frame clones and drops some. The sample lists roughly 6,000 clones; 70% to 85% were seen once. Sample: bone marrow, taken before or after starting hypomethylating agent treatment for myelodysplastic syndrome (not recorded which). The receptor source for this set is a human donor with myelodysplastic syndrome.

The rearrangement joins TRBV19 to TRBJ2-5; unclear D gene. This CDR3 has 11 residues. CDR1 is LNHDA, CDR2 SQIVND, per germline (reference sequence). V lost 7 bases to trimming and J lost 5 bases, with 8 bases between them. This chain's CDR3 is CASKLGETQYF. The CDR3 DNA sequence: TGTGCCAGTAAATTGGGTGAGACCCAGTACTTC.

The V call is TRBV27, the J call TRBJ2-3; possible D gene TRBD2, 5 bases. Germline values: CDR1 MNHEY, CDR2 SMNVEV (reference sequence). This CDR3 region has 15 residues. Trimming took off 4 bases at V and 3 bases at J, with 14 bases between the two ends. The CDR3 DNA follows: TGTGCCAGCAGTTCCTATTTACTAGGGACAGATACGCAGTATTTT. It specifies CASSSYLLGTDTQYF.

The V call is TRBV6-1, the J call TRBJ1-6, with D possibly being TRBD1 (6 bases). V lost 4 bases to trimming and J lost 7 bases, with 11 bases between them. Germline V gives CDR1 MNHNS, CDR2 SASEGT. CDR3 length: 14 amino acids. The CDR3 DNA is TGTGCCAGCAGTGTACAGGGATCAAATTCACCCCTCCACTTT. Encoded protein: CASSVQGSNSPLHF.

This clone was counted a single time. J is TRBJ1-2 and V is TRBV18; the D gene is possibly TRBD1 (5 bases). Trimming took 3 bases from V and 5 from J, leaving 25 bases between them. This CDR3 has 18 amino acids. Germline CDR1 is KGHSH and CDR2 is LQKENI. CDR3 sequence: CASSPGGRRDSGGYGYTF. CDR3 coding DNA: TGTGCCAGCTCACCGGGCGGAAGAAGGGACTCCGGGGGTTATGGCTACACCTTC. The full variable domain, completed using reference TRBV18 and TRBJ1-2, is NAGVMQNPRHLVRRRGQEARLRCSPMKGHSHVYWYRQLPEEGLKFMVYLQKENIIDESGMPKERFSAEFPKEGPSILRIQQVVRGDSAAYFCASSPGGRRDSGGYGYTFGSGTRLTVV.

In its sample, this clone was seen a few times. This sequence joins TRBV18 and TRBJ2-6; D remains unclear. CDR1 is KGHSH and CDR2 is LQKENI in the germline V gene. This CDR3 has 14 residues. V was cut by 4 bases and J by 4 bases, with 8 bases left in between. The CDR3 loop reads CASSRQAGANVLTF. The CDR3 DNA reads TGTGCCAGCTCACGGCAAGCAGGGGCCAACGTCCTGACTTTC.

This clone was observed a few times. V gene TRBV19 combines with J gene TRBJ2-7; TRBD2 agrees at 10 bases. The CDR3 has 15 residues. V shed 5 bases and J 1 base; nucleotides not matched to a gene: 5. Germline loops: CDR1 LNHDA, CDR2 SQIVND (reference sequence). Here the CDR3 DNA reads TGTGCCAGTAGTGAGAGCGGGAGGGGATCCTACGAGCAGTACTTC. Its protein product is CASSESGRGSYEQYF.

The rearrangement joins TRBV18 to TRBJ1-1; no definite D call. CDR1 and CDR2 (germline): KGHSH, LQKENI. V lost 8 bases and J 0 bases, leaving 13 bases between the germline ends. The CDR3 covers 14 residues. The CDR3 here is CASGSQSLNTEAFF. Written as DNA, the CDR3 is TGTGCCAGCGGTTCCCAATCGTTGAACACTGAAGCTTTCTTT.

The chain uses TRBV6-1 and TRBJ2-3; 8 positions agree with TRBD2. The CDR3 consists of 15 residues. Germline V gives CDR1 MNHNS, CDR2 SASEGT. Unmatched junction bases numbered 4, after V lost 1 base and J lost 4 bases. DNA for the CDR3: TGTGCCAGCAGTGAAGAAGAGCGGGGGTCAGATACGCAGTATTTT. This translates into CASSEEERGSDTQYF.

This chain links TRBV30 with TRBJ2-3; D is uncertain. The V gene lost 1 base and the J gene lost 2 bases, with 10 bases spanning the gap. The germline V gene has CDR1 GTSNPN and CDR2 SVGIG (reference sequence). The CDR3 runs 14 residues. CDR3 region: CAWSGSGNTDTQYF. The CDR3 coding sequence is TGTGCCTGGAGTGGCAGTGGAAACACAGATACGCAGTATTTT.

A single count supports this clone. The genes are TRBV28 and TRBJ1-6; 8 bases align to TRBD1. This CDR3 region has 19 residues. The V gene's germline CDR1 is MDHEN and CDR2 SYDVKM. V lost 3 bases to trimming and J lost 5 bases; unmatched junction nucleotides: 15. The CDR3 here is CASSFSGTGIFTDNSPLHF. Here the CDR3 DNA reads TGTGCCAGCAGTTTTTCCGGGACAGGAATTTTTACTGATAATTCACCCCTCCACTTT.

This clone has just a few counts. The chain combines TRBV27 with TRBJ2-7; D uncertain. Germline V gene sequence: CDR1 MNHEY, CDR2 SMNVEV (reference sequence). V lost 3 bases and J lost 0, with 12 bases in between. CDR3 size: 15 residues. The DNA of the CDR3 is TGTGCCAGCAGTTTGAAGGGCCCGGCCTCCTACGAGCAGTACTTC. Translation gives CASSLKGPASYEQYF.

J is TRBJ1-1 and V is TRBV2; D is ambiguous. This CDR3 spans 12 amino acids. Germline V lookup: CDR1 SNHLY, CDR2 FYNNEI. Between the trimmed V and J ends, which lost 6 bases and 7 bases, there was a span of 12 bases. CDR3 region: CASRRTSYEAFF. The CDR3 region has the DNA TGTGCCAGCAGGAGGACCTCCTATGAAGCTTTCTTT.

The table lists this clone with a few counts. The chain recombines TRBV6-1 with TRBJ2-6; D is uncertain. Germline CDR1 MNHNS, CDR2 SASEGT. Trimming removed 3 bases at V and 2 bases at J, with 8 bases between. The CDR3 extends over 15 amino acids. The CDR3 DNA reads as TGTGCCAGCAGTGACTCTCGGCCTGGGGCCAACGTCCTGACTTTC. This translates into CASSDSRPGANVLTF.

The chain has TRBV2 and TRBJ1-5; 10 bases fit TRBD1. V shed 2 bases, J shed 6 bases, and the junction held 13 bases outside the gene matches. Germline V CDR1 and CDR2: SNHLY, FYNNEI. The CDR3 is 18 residues long. CDR3: CASSESLTTGTGAQPQHF. For the CDR3, the DNA is TGTGCCAGCAGTGAATCACTAACCACCGGGACAGGGGCTCAGCCCCAGCATTTT.

The rearrangement uses TRBV7-9 and TRBJ2-2, with TRBD1 matching over 8 bases. The CDR3 runs to 16 residues. Unmatched junction bases numbered 5, after V lost 0 bases and J lost 5 bases. Germline V gene lookup returns CDR1 SEHNR and CDR2 FQNEAQ (reference sequence). CDR3 nucleotides: TGTGCCAGCAGCTTAGCAGACAGGGGCCGGACCGGGGAGCTGTTTTTT. Amino acid sequence: CASSLADRGRTGELFF.

The V gene is TRBV10-1, the J gene TRBJ1-1; no firm D call. The CDR3 loop spans 13 amino acids. Trimming left V 4 bases short and J 3 bases short, with 9 bases between. Germline V lookup: CDR1 WNHNN, CDR2 SYGVQD (reference sequence). CDR3 DNA sequence: TGCGCCAGCAGTGGGGGTCCCCACACTGAAGCTTTCTTT. The encoded protein is CASSGGPHTEAFF.

CDR3 amino acids: CASSARGTNIQYF. The DNA of the CDR3 is TGCGCCAGCAGTGCCCGGGGGACAAACATTCAGTACTTC. The gene calls are TRBV10-1 and TRBJ2-4; D might be TRBD2 (6 bases). The CDR3 is 13 amino acids. The V gene lost 4 bases and the J gene lost 6 bases, with 10 bases spanning the gap. CDR1 is WNHNN and CDR2 is SYGVQD in the germline V gene (reference sequence).

V and J are TRBV5-6 and TRBJ2-5; tentative D call: TRBD1 (6 bases). Germline CDR1 is SGHDT and CDR2 is YYEEEE. The CDR3 totals 15 residues. Trimming stripped 1 base from V and 5 bases from J, with 15 bases between. CDR3 nucleotide sequence: TGTGCCAGCAGCTTGTATCTCGGGACACTGGAGACCCAGTACTTC. Translating it yields CASSLYLGTLETQYF.